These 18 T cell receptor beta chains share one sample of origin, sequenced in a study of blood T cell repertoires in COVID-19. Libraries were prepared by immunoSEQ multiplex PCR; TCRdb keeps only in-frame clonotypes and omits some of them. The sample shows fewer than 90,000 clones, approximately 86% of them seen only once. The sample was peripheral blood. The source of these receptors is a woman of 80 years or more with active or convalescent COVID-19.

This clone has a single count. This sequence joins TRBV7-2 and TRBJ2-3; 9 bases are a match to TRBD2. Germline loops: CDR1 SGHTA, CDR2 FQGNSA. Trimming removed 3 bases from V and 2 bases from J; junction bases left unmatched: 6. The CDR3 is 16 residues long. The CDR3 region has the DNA TGTGCCAGCAGCTTCCCCCTAGCGGGGTACACAGATACGCAGTATTTT. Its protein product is CASSFPLAGYTDTQYF. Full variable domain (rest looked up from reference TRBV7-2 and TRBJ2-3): GAGVSQSPSNKVTEKGKDVELRCDPISGHTALYWYRQSLGQGLEFLIYFQGNSAPDKSGLPSDRFSAERTGGSVSTLTIQRTQQEDSAVYLCASSFPLAGYTDTQYFGPGTRLTVL.

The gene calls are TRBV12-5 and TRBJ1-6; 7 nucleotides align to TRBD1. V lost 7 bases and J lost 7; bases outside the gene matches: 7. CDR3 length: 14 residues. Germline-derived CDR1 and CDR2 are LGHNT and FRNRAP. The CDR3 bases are TGTGCTAGTGCGAGGGGGCCGTACAATTCACCCCTCCACTTT. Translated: CASARGPYNSPLHF.

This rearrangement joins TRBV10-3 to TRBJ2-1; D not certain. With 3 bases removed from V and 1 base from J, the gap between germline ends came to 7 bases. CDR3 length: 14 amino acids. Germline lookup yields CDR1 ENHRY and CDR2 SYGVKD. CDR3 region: CAISENLSYNEQFF. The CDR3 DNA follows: TGTGCCATCAGTGAAAACCTATCCTACAATGAGCAGTTCTTC.

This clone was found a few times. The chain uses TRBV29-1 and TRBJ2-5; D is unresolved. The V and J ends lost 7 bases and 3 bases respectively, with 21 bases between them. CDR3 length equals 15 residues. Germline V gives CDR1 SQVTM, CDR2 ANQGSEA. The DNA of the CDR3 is TGCAGCGCCGTTAGTGCCGTCGGGTGGGAAGAGACCCAGTACTTC. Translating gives CSAVSAVGWEETQYF.

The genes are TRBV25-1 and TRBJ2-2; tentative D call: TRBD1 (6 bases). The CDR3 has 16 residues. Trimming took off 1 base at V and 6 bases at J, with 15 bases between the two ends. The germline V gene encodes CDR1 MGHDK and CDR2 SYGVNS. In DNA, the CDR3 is TGTGCCAGCAGTGAATGGTCTAGGGCAGGGGCCGGGGAGCTGTTTTTT. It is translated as CASSEWSRAGAGELFF.

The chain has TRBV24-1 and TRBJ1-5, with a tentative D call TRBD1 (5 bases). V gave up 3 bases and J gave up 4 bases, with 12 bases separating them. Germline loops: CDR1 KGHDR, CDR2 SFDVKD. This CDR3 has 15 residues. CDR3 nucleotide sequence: TGTGCCACCAGTGATCGGCAGGGCCCGAATCAGCCCCAGCATTTT. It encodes CATSDRQGPNQPQHF.

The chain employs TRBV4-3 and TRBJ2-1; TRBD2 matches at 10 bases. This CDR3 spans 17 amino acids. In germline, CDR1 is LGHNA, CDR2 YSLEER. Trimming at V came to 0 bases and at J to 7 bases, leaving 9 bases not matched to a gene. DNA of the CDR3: TGCGCCAGCAGCCAAGAGCCTAGCGGGAGTGGGTGGAATGAGCAGTTCTTC. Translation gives CASSQEPSGSGWNEQFF.

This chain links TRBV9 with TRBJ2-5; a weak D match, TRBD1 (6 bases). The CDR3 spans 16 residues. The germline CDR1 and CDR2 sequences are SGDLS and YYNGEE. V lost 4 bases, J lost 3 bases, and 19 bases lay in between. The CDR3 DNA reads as TGTGCCAGCAGCCCCCGTGCCCTACAGGGTGAAGAGACCCAGTACTTC. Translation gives CASSPRALQGEETQYF.

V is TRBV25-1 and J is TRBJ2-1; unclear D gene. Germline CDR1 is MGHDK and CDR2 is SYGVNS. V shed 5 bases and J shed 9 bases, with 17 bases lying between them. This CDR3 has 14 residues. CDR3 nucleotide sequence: TGTGCCAGCAGTCCCCTAGTACGTTCGGGTGAGCAGTTCTTC. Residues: CASSPLVRSGEQFF.

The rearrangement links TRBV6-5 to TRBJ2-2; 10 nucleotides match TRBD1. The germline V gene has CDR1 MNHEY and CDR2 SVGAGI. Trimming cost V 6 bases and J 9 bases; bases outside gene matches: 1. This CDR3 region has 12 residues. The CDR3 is CASRGQGRELFF. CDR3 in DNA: TGTGCCAGCAGGGGACAGGGGAGGGAGCTGTTTTTT.

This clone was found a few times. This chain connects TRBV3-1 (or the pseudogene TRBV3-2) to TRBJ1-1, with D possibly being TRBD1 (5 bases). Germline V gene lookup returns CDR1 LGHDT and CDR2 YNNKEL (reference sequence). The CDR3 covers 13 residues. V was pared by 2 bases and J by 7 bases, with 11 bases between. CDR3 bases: TGTGCCAGCAGCCAATTAAGGGGAGGTGAAGCTTTCTTT. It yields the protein CASSQLRGGEAFF.

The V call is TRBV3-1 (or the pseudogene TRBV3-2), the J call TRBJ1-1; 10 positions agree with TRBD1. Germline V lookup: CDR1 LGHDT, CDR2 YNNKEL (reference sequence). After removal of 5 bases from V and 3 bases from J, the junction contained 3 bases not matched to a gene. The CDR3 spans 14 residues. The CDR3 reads CASSYDRGHTEAFF. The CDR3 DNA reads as TGTGCCAGCAGCTACGACAGGGGGCACACTGAAGCTTTCTTT.

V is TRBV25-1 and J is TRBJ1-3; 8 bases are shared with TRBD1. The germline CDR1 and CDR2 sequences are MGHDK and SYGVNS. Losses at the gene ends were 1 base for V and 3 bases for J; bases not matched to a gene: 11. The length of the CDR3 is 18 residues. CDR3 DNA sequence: TGTGCCAGCAGTGAATCGCTGGGGCAGGGGGCTGGTGGAAACACCATATATTTT. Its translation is CASSESLGQGAGGNTIYF.

DNA for the CDR3: TGCGCCAGCGGGACTAGCGGGGGTGAAGCCAAAAACATTCAGTACTTC. Its translation: CASGTSGGEAKNIQYF. This chain connects TRBV4-1 to TRBJ2-4; 14 bases agree with TRBD2. With 8 bases clipped from V and 0 bases from J, the junction kept 3 bases outside the gene matches. The CDR3 runs 16 residues. The germline V gene has CDR1 MGHRA and CDR2 YSYEKL.

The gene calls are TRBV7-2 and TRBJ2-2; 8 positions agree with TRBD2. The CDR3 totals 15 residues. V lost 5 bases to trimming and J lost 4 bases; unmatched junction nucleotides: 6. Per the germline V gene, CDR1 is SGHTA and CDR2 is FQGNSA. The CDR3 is CASSQSGRGTGELFF. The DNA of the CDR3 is TGTGCCAGCAGCCAAAGCGGGAGAGGCACCGGGGAGCTGTTTTTT.

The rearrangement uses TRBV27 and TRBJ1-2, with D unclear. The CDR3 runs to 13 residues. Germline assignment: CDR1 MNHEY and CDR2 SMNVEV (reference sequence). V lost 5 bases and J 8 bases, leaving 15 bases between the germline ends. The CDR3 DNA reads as TGTGCCAGCAGTGGAAGAGCGGGCAGCGGCTACACCTTC. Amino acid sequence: CASSGRAGSGYTF.

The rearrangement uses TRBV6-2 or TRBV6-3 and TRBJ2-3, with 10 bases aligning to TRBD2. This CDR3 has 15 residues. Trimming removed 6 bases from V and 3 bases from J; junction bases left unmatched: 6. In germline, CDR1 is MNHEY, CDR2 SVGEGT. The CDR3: CASSLAGGRTDTQYF. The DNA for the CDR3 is TGTGCCAGCAGCTTAGCGGGGGGAAGGACAGATACGCAGTATTTT.

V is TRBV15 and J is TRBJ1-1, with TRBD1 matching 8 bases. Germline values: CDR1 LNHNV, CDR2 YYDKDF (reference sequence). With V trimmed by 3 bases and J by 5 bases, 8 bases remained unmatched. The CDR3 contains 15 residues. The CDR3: CATSRGGQVWTEAFF. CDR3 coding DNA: TGTGCCACCAGCAGGGGGGGACAGGTCTGGACTGAAGCTTTCTTT.